Below, one T cell receptor beta chain is given with its context. This CDR3 region has 13 residues. Looked up from germline, CDR1 is SGHRS and CDR2 is YFSETQ. The data were obtained in a study of monozygotic twins with inflammatory bowel disease. Using TCRalpha and TCRbeta cDNA, the researchers carried out two nested PCRs that lasted around 15 and 9 cycles. TCRdb re-called the 5' RACE reads and shows each CDR3 protein once, DNA omitted. The sample includes around 380,000 distinct CDR3 sequences. The source of this sequence is a human donor with ulcerative colitis or Crohn's disease, or a healthy co-twin of an affected twin (not recorded which). The chain employs TRBV5-1 and TRBJ1-1. The sample was blood. The CDR3 spells CASSPTAYTEAFF.